Given below is one T cell receptor beta chain in context. Its antigen remains undetermined. No qualities accompany the bases; no much larger clone lies one base away. Inclusive of the bounding cysteine and phenylalanine, the CDR3 is 16 residues long. The sequence is cut down to CDR3 DNA, 48 bases in frame from base 1. A distance of 11 bases separates the germline ends of V and J, which lose 0 bases and 2 bases respectively. CDR1 and CDR2, per the germline V gene, are LGHNA and YNFKEQ. The time point label corresponds to: 45 days after influenza vaccine administration. The protocol used for the library was RT-PCR. The instrument given in TCRdb is Illumina HiSeq 2500. Starting from the raw public reads, TCRdb applied fastp trimming at Q25, assembled clones with MiXCR and retained in-frame beta chains. Rows with one shared CDR3 protein collapse into an entry with the most common genes and DNA. Here the sample has 540,000 or so distinct CDR3 sequences; over 10% occur a single time. Of the sample, around 13% is held by the ten largest clones.

The entry originates in a study of response to subunit inactivated influenza vaccine (dated by TCRdb to between 2017 and 2018). The study in broad terms: Deep quantitative profiling of the T cell receptor repertoire was used in the study to follow responses to a trivalent subunit inactivated influenza vaccine.

Broad study findings and their caveats: It was suggested by the authors that each seasonal influenza vaccination may recruit only a limited number of new T cells.

The sample was PBMCs from blood, taken 40 to 50 days after vaccination. The chain couples TRBV4-2 to TRBJ2-1; the D gene is perhaps TRBD1, on 6 matching bases. The sequence derives from a man aged 50-60 years who received an inactivated influenza vaccine. Donor details come from another sample of the same person, matched by shared clones. CDR3 protein: CASSQDQGSPYNEQFF. The bases are TGTGCCAGCAGCCAAGATCAGGGGTCCCCCTACAATGAGCAGTTCTTC.